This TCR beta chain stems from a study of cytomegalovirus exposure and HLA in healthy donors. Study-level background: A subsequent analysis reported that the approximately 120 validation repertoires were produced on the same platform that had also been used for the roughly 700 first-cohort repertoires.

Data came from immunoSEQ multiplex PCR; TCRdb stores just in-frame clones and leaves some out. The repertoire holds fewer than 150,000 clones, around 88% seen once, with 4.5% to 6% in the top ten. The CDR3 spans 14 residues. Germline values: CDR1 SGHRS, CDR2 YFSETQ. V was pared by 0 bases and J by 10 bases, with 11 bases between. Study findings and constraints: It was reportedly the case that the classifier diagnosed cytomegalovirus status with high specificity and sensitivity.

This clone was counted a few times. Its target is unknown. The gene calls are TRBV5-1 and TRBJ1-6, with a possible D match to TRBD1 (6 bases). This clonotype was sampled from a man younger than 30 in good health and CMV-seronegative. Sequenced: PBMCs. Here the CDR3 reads CASSLAGAGSPLHF. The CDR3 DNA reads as TGCGCCAGCAGCTTGGCAGGGGCCGGATCACCCCTCCACTTT.